This TCR beta chain appears in the sequencing data of a study of metastatic and nonmetastatic thyroid tumors. Study at large: Repertoires were compared across blood and tumor or nodule tissue from malignant and benign thyroid patients.

This clone was observed at least ten times. The target antigen is unknown. Patients underwent thyroid surgery, and none had received any treatment before it. In the authors' methods: Between-group CDR3 differences, defined by clinicopathological status, yielded a distant-metastasis classifier for papillary thyroid cancer. TCRdb redid the clone calls on the PCR reads using MiXCR. These V and J calls rely on TCRdb rather than the paper's analysis. Of about 19,000 clones in the sample, about a quarter were seen once. The CDR3 contains 13 residues. The germline V gene has CDR1 SGHRS and CDR2 YFSETQ. V was clipped by 4 bases and J by 1 base, with 7 bases between them. Points from the study as a whole: According to reports, the diversity of TCR beta was significantly higher in malignant thyroid tumors than in benign nodules, and this held in both blood and tumor samples.

Sequencing was done on a sample of blood. This TCR was sampled from a male donor with papillary thyroid cancer or a benign thyroid nodule (not recorded which). Some clones in this sample may be carry-over from other donors' samples. The chain couples TRBV5-1 to TRBJ2-3; no clear D. The CDR3: CASSTRGTDTQYF. In nucleotides, the CDR3 is TGCGCCAGCAGCACCCGGGGCACAGATACGCAGTATTTT.